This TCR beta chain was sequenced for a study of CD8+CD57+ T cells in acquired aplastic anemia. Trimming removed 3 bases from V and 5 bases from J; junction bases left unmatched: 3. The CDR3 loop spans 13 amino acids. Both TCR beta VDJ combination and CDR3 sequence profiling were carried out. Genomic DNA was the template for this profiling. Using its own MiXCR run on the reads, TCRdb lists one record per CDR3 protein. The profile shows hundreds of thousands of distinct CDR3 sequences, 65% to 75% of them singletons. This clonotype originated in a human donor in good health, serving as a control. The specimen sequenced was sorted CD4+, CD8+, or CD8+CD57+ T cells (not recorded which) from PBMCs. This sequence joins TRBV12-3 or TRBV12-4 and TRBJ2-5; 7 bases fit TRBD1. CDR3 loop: CASSLQGVETQYF. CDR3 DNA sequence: TGTGCCAGCAGTTTGCAGGGGGTTGAGACCCAGTACTTC.